Below, 18 T cell receptor beta chains from the same sample are listed, as sequenced in a study of T cell responses to AZD1222 COVID-19 vaccine (dated by TCRdb to the early 2020s). Library construction relied on the immunoSEQ multiplex PCR assay. As stored in TCRdb, this immuneACCESS dataset retains in-frame rearrangements with V and J assigned. A fraction of the clones does not appear; measured against another copy, unresolved V genes explain less than half of the discrepancy, and the remainder lacks a known reason. A total of about 120,000 clones appear in this sample, more than 80% of them only once. 4% to 5% of the sample comes from the top ten. In light of the paper, this sample's time point label describes: about 28 days (+/-7) after the second vaccine dose. The treatment or condition label of this sample denotes: meningococcal conjugate vaccine given as trial control. The specimen was peripheral blood, collected 28 days after the second dose of the MenACWY control vaccine. These receptor sequences come from an adult who received the MenACWY meningococcal vaccine as a control.

This clone was detected only once. The V gene is TRBV5-4, the J gene TRBJ2-5; D uncertain. CDR1 is SGHNT, CDR2 YYREEE, per germline (reference sequence). The CDR3 extends over 11 amino acids. V dropped 2 bases and J dropped 5 bases, with 4 bases sitting between them. The DNA for the CDR3 is TGTGCCAGCAGCTTTATGGAGACCCAGTACTTC. Its translation is CASSFMETQYF. The whole variable domain, remainder taken from reference TRBV5-4 and TRBJ2-5, is ETGVTQSPTHLIKTRGQQVTLRCSSQSGHNTVSWYQQALGQGPQFIFQYYREEENGRGNFPPRFSGLQFPNYSSELNVNALELDDSALYLCASSFMETQYFGPGTRLLVL.

The chain employs TRBV19 and TRBJ1-2; TRBD1 aligns across 8 bases. This CDR3 is built from 15 residues. J lost 2 bases, V lost 7 bases, and 9 bases had no gene match. CDR1 and CDR2 from the germline V gene are LNHDA and SQIVND (reference sequence). The CDR3 DNA follows: TGTGCCAGTACCTTACCGGACAGGGAAAACTATGGCTACACCTTC. It codes for CASTLPDRENYGYTF.

The V gene is TRBV6-5, the J gene TRBJ1-1; 7 positions match TRBD1. CDR1 is MNHEY and CDR2 is SVGAGI in the germline V gene. The CDR3 length is 12 residues. V shed 9 bases and J 9 bases; nucleotides not matched to a gene: 10. CDR3 coding DNA: TGTGCCAGTAAATCAGGGACAGACCAAGCTTTCTTT. It translates to CASKSGTDQAFF.

The rearrangement uses TRBV6-5 and TRBJ2-1, with D perhaps matching TRBD1 or TRBD2 (6 bases each). The V end was cut by 5 bases, the J end by 8 bases, with 16 bases between. Germline loops: CDR1 MNHEY, CDR2 SVGAGI. The CDR3 length is 14 residues. The CDR3 bases are TGTGCCAGCAGTCGGGCAGGGGAGGTCGATGAGCAGTTCTTC. Its protein is CASSRAGEVDEQFF.

The chain recombines TRBV10-2 with TRBJ2-1, with D perhaps matching TRBD2 (5 bases). This CDR3 has 16 amino acids. CDR1 is WSHSY and CDR2 is SAAADI in the germline V gene. V was shortened by 2 bases and J by 4 bases, with 15 bases between the two germline ends. The CDR3 loop is CASSEPSGGSYNEQFF. CDR3 sequence (DNA): TGCGCCAGCAGTGAGCCCTCAGGCGGGTCTTACAATGAGCAGTTCTTC.

The J gene is TRBJ1-4, the V gene TRBV6-5; 8 bases fit TRBD1. With 7 bases clipped from V and 4 bases from J, the junction kept 5 bases outside the gene matches. Germline CDR1 and CDR2: MNHEY and SVGAGI. This CDR3 region has 14 residues. CDR3 region: CASTGQGINEKLFF. The DNA for the CDR3 is TGTGCCAGCACCGGACAGGGCATTAATGAAAAACTGTTTTTT.

The rearrangement joins TRBV27 to TRBJ1-1; no clear D gene. V was pared by 1 base and J by 5 bases, with 11 bases between. Germline values: CDR1 MNHEY, CDR2 SMNVEV (reference sequence). This CDR3 region has 14 residues. CDR3 sequence (DNA): TGTGCCAGCAGTTTATTTGGGATGGGGACTGAAGCTTTCTTT. Translation gives CASSLFGMGTEAFF.

V usage is TRBV27 and J usage is TRBJ2-3, with 12 bases that match TRBD2. The CDR3 loop spans 16 amino acids. Per the germline V gene, CDR1 is MNHEY and CDR2 is SMNVEV (reference sequence). The V segment lost 2 bases and the J segment 6 bases; nucleotides outside the gene matches: 6. In nucleotides, the CDR3 is TGTGCCAGCAGTTTAATCCTAGCGGGGGGGCCGGATACGCAGTATTTT. Residues: CASSLILAGGPDTQYF.

The rearrangement joins TRBV5-1 to TRBJ2-5; D is tentatively TRBD1 or TRBD2 (6 bases each). This CDR3 region has 15 residues. The germline V gene encodes CDR1 SGHRS and CDR2 YFSETQ. V dropped 1 base and J dropped 1 base, with 11 bases sitting between them. The CDR3 sequence is CASSLRGARQETQYF. The CDR3 nucleotides are TGCGCCAGCAGCTTGAGGGGGGCTCGCCAAGAGACCCAGTACTTC. Combining the CDR3 with reference TRBV5-1 and TRBJ2-5 gives the whole variable domain KAGVTQTPRYLIKTRGQQVTLSCSPISGHRSVSWYQQTPGQGLQFLFEYFSETQRNKGNFPGRFSGRQFSNSRSEMNVSTLELGDSALYLCASSLRGARQETQYFGPGTRLLVL.

The V and J genes are TRBV2 and TRBJ2-5, with D possibly TRBD2 on 7 matching bases. The CDR3 covers 16 residues. V was pared by 7 bases and J by 1 base, with 19 bases between. The germline V gene has CDR1 SNHLY and CDR2 FYNNEI. The CDR3 sequence: CASKSWGGAAQETQYF. The CDR3 DNA reads as TGTGCCAGCAAGTCCTGGGGGGGGGCTGCCCAAGAGACCCAGTACTTC.

This clone is a singleton in its sample. The rearrangement joins TRBV29-1 to TRBJ2-1; no clear D gene. V shed 5 bases and J shed 2 bases, with 10 bases lying between them. The CDR3 spans 13 residues. Germline V gives CDR1 SQVTM, CDR2 ANQGSEA. The CDR3 protein is CSVYWSTYNEQFF. CDR3 in DNA: TGCAGCGTTTACTGGAGCACCTACAATGAGCAGTTCTTC.

The rearrangement links TRBV19 to TRBJ2-1; 9 nucleotides agree with TRBD2. The CDR3 is 16 amino acids. Trimming cost V 2 bases and J 2 bases; bases outside gene matches: 4. Germline values: CDR1 LNHDA, CDR2 SQIVND (reference sequence). CDR3 DNA sequence: TGTGCCAGTAGTATACGGGGACTAGCCCCCTACAATGAGCAGTTCTTC. This gives the protein CASSIRGLAPYNEQFF. The whole variable domain, remainder taken from reference TRBV19 and TRBJ2-1, is DGGITQSPKYLFRKEGQNVTLSCEQNLNHDAMYWYRQDPGQGLRLIYYSQIVNDFQKGDIAEGYSVSREKKESFPLTVTSAQKNPTAFYLCASSIRGLAPYNEQFFGPGTRLTVL.

The chain has TRBV7-7 and TRBJ2-1; 12 nucleotides agree with TRBD1. V lost 5 bases to trimming and J lost 7 bases; unmatched junction nucleotides: 6. Germline V gene lookup returns CDR1 SSHAT and CDR2 FNYEAQ (reference sequence). The length of the CDR3 is 15 residues. The CDR3 here is CASSKGTGGMNEQFF. The CDR3 region has the DNA TGTGCCAGCAGCAAAGGGACAGGGGGCATGAATGAGCAGTTCTTC.

The rearrangement joins TRBV7-2 to TRBJ2-5; TRBD2 matches at 7 bases. Germline trimming cut 2 bases from V and 4 bases from J; bases unmatched to any gene: 4. The CDR3 sequence is 14 residues long. Germline CDR1 SGHTA, CDR2 FQGNSA. The CDR3 DNA reads TGTGCCAGCAGCTTATTTACGGGAGGAGAGACCCAGTACTTC. Amino acids: CASSLFTGGETQYF.

This clone was found a few times. The rearrangement links TRBV7-2 to TRBJ1-2; D gene uncertain. The CDR3 loop spans 13 amino acids. CDR1 and CDR2 from the germline V gene are SGHTA and FQGNSA. Trimming pared 0 bases from V and 10 bases from J, leaving 12 bases between. Here the CDR3 DNA reads TGTGCCAGCAGCTTAGCACCCAAATTCGACTACACCTTC. Encoded protein: CASSLAPKFDYTF.

The CDR3 loop reads CASSGGQAGTEAFF. Written as DNA, the CDR3 is TGTGCCAGCTCAGGGGGACAGGCGGGCACTGAAGCTTTCTTT. This sequence joins TRBV18 and TRBJ1-1, with 8 bases fitting TRBD1. This CDR3 is built from 14 residues. Germline V gene sequence: CDR1 KGHSH, CDR2 LQKENI. V shed 5 bases and J 4 bases; nucleotides not matched to a gene: 6.

This sequence joins TRBV19 and TRBJ1-1; possibly TRBD1 for D (5 bases). Germline CDR1 is LNHDA and CDR2 is SQIVND (reference sequence). CDR3 size: 11 residues. The V end was cut by 5 bases, the J end by 7 bases, with 8 bases between. In DNA form, the CDR3 reads TGTGCCAGTAGTGGGACCGTTGAAGCTTTCTTT. It encodes CASSGTVEAFF.

The chain is built from TRBV2 and TRBJ1-6; 8 bases map to TRBD1. Germline assignment: CDR1 SNHLY and CDR2 FYNNEI. CDR3 length equals 21 residues. With V trimmed by 7 bases and J by 8 bases, 28 bases remained unmatched. The CDR3: CASKTSTGTGKIIGRDSPLHF. CDR3 DNA sequence: TGTGCCAGCAAGACTTCTACCGGGACAGGAAAAATAATCGGAAGGGATTCACCCCTCCACTTT. The full variable domain, completed using reference TRBV2 and TRBJ1-6, is EPEVTQTPSHQVTQMGQEVILRCVPISNHLYFYWYRQILGQKVEFLVSFYNNEISEKSEIFDDQFSVERPDGSNFTLKIRSTKLEDSAMYFCASKTSTGTGKIIGRDSPLHFGNGTRLTVT.